This entry concerns a single TCR beta chain. Original analysis: The authors estimated nucleated cell counts from reference gene primer amplification. Libraries were prepared by immunoSEQ multiplex PCR; TCRdb keeps only in-frame clonotypes and omits some of them. V and J calls and clone size are as listed in that table; D and trimming were resolved from the DNA. The sample lists about 60,000 clones; about 80% were seen once. These data come from a study of blood T cell repertoires in COVID-19. For the study at large: Acute-phase and convalescent COVID-19 samples originated in the United States, Italy and Spain. T cells, B-cell-depleted T cells, or PBMCs provided the cDNA or gDNA that served as material.

The CDR3 consists of 13 residues. Germline lookup yields CDR1 LNHDA and CDR2 SQIVND (reference sequence). V was trimmed by 6 bases and J by 2 bases, leaving 11 bases between them. The gene calls are TRBV19 and TRBJ2-7; possible D gene TRBD2, 5 bases. Specimen: peripheral blood. The TCR originated in a woman older than 75 with acute or convalescent COVID-19. The CDR3 sequence is CASSYSGAYEQYF. CDR3 nucleotide sequence: TGTGCCAGTAGCTACAGCGGAGCCTACGAGCAGTACTTC.